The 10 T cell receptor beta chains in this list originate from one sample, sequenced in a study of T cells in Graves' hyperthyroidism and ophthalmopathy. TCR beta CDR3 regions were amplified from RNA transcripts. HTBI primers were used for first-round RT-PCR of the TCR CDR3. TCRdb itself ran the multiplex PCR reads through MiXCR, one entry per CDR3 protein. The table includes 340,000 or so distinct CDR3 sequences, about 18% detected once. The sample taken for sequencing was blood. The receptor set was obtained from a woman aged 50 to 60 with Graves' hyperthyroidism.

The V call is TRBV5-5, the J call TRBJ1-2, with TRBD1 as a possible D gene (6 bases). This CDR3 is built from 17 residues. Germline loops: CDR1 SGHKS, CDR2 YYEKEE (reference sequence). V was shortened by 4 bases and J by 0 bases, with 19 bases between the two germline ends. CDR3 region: CASSPIEGGPANYGYTF. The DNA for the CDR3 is TGTGCCAGCAGCCCGATCGAGGGGGGCCCAGCTAACTATGGCTACACCTTC.

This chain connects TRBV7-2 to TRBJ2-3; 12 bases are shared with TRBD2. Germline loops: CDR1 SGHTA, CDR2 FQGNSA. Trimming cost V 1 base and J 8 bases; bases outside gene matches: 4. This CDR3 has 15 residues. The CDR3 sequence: CASSLGLAGEATQYF. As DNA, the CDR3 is TGTGCCAGCAGCTTAGGACTAGCGGGAGAGGCTACGCAGTATTTT.

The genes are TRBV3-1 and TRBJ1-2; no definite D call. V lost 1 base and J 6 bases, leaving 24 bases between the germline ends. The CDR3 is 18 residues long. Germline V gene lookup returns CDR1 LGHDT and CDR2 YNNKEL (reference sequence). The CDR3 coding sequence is TGTGCCAGCAGCCAAGTCCTGTTGGCTGACCCCACCCTGGATGGCTACACCTTC. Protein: CASSQVLLADPTLDGYTF.

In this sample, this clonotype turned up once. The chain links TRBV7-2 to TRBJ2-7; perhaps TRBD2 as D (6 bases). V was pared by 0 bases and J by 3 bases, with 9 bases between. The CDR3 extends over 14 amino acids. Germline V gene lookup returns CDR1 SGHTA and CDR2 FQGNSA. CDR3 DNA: TGTGCCAGCAGCTTAGCACCTAGCGACTACGAGCAGTACGTC. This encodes CASSLAPSDYEQYV.

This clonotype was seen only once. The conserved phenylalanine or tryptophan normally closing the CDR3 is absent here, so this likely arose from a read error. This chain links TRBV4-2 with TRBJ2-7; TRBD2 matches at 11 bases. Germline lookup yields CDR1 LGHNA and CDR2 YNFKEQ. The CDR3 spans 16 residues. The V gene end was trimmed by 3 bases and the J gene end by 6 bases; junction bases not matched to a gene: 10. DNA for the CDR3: TGTGCCAGCAGCCAGCCGACTAGCGGGACCCTCTCCGAGCAGTACCTC. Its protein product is CASSQPTSGTLSEQYL.

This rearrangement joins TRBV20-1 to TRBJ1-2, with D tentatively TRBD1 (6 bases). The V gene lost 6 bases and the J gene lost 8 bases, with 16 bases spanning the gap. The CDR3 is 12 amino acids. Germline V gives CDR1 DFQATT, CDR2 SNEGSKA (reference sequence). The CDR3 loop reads CSAKHREEGYTF. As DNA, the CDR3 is TGCAGTGCAAAGCACAGGGAAGAAGGCTACACCTTC.

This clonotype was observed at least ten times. CDR3 loop: CAWREAGGIAEAFF. CDR3 in DNA: TGTGCCTGGAGAGAGGCAGGGGGCATCGCTGAAGCTTTCTTT. This rearrangement joins TRBV30 to TRBJ1-1; 8 bases are shared with TRBD1. The CDR3 is 14 amino acids. The germline gives CDR1 GTSNPN, CDR2 SVGIG (reference sequence). V gave up 3 bases and J gave up 6 bases; unmatched junction bases: 9.

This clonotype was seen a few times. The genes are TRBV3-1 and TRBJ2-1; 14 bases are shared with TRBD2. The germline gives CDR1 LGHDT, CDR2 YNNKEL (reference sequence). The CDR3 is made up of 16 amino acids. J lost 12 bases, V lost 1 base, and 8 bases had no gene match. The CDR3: CASSQGRTSGRSGQFF. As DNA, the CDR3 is TGTGCCAGCAGCCAAGGCAGGACTAGCGGGAGGTCGGGGCAGTTCTTC.

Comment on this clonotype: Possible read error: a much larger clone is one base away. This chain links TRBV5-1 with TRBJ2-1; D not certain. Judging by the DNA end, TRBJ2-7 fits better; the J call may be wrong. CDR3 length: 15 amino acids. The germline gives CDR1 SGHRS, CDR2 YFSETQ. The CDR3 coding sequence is TGCGCCAGCAGCTTAGGCTTCATCTCCTACAATGAGCAGTACTTC. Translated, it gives CASSLGFISYNEQYF.

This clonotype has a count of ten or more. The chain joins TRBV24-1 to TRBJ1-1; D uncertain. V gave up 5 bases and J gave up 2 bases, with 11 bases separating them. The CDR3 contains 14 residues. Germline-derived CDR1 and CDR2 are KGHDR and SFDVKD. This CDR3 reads CATSGPGSNTEAFF. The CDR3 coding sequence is TGTGCCACCAGTGGACCGGGGTCTAACACTGAAGCTTTCTTT.